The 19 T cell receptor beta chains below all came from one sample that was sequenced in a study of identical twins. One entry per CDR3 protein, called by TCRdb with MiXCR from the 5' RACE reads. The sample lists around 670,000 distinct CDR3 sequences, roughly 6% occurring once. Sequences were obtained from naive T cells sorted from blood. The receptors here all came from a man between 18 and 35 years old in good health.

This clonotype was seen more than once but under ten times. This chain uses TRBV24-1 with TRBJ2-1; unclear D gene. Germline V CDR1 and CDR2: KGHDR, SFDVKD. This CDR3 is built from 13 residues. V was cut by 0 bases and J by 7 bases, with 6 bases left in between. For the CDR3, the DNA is TGTGCCACCAGTGATTTGCGTTTTAATGAGCAGTTCTTC. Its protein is CATSDLRFNEQFF.

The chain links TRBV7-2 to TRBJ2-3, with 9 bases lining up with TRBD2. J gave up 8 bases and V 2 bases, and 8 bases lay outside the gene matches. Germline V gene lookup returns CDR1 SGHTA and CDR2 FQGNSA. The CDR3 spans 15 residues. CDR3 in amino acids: CASSLSSGVQGTQYF. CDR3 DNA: TGTGCCAGCAGCTTATCTAGCGGGGTCCAGGGTACGCAGTATTTT.

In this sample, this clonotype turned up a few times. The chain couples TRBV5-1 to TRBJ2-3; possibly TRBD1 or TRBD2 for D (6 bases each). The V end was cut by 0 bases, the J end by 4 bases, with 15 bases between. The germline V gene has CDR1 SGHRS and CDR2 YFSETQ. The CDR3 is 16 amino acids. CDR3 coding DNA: TGCGCCAGCAGCTTGGTAGGGGGAGGCCCGGCAGATACGCAGTATTTT. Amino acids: CASSLVGGGPADTQYF.

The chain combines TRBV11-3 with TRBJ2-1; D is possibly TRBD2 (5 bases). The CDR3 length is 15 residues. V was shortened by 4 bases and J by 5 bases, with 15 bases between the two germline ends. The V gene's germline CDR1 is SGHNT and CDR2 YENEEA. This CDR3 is CASSSQVPGNNEQFF. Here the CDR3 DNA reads TGTGCCAGCAGCTCGCAGGTCCCGGGGAACAATGAGCAGTTCTTC.

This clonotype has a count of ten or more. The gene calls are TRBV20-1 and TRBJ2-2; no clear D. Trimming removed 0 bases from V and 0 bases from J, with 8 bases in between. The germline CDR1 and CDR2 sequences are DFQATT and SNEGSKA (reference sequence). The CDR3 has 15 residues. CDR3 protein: CSARDIGTNTGELFF. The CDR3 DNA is TGCAGTGCTAGAGATATAGGGACGAACACCGGGGAGCTGTTTTTT.

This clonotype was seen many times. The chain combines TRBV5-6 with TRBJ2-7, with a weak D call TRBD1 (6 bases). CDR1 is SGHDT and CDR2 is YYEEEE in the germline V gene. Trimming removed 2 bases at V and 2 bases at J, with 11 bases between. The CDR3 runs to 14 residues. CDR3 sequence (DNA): TGTGCCAGCAGCTTTCAGGGACATCCCTACGAGCAGTACGTC. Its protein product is CASSFQGHPYEQYV.

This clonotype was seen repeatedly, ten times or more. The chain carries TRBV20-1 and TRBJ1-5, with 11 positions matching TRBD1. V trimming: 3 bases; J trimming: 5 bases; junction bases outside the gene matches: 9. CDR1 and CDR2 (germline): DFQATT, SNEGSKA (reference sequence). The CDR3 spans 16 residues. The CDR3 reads CSASHLDRGQYQPQHF. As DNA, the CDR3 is TGCAGTGCTAGCCACCTGGACAGGGGGCAATATCAGCCCCAGCATTTT.

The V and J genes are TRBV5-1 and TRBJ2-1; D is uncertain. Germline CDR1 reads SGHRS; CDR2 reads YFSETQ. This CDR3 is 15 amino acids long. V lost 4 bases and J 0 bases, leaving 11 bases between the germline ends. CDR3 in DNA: TGCGCCAGCAGCACCAAGCCCAGCTCCTACAATGAGCAGTTCTTC. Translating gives CASSTKPSSYNEQFF.

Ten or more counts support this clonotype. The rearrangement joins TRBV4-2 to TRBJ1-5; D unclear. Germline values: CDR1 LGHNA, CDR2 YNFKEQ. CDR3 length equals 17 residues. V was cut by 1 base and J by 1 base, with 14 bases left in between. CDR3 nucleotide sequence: TGTGCCAGCAGCCAAGGCACGGGAGTCAACAGCAATCAGCCCCAGCATTTT. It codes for CASSQGTGVNSNQPQHF.

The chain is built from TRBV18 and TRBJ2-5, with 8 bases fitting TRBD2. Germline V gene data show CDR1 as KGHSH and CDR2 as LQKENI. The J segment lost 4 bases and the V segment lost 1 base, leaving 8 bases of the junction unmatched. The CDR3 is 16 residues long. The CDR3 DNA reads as TGTGCCAGCTCACCACGTTCAGCGGGAGCCCCAGAGACCCAGTACTTC. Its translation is CASSPRSAGAPETQYF.

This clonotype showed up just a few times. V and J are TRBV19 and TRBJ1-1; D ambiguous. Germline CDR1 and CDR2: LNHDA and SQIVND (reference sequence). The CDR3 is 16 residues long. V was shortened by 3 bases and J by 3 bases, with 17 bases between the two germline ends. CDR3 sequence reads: CASSMTGRVSHTEAFF. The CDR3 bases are TGTGCCAGTAGTATGACCGGACGGGTCAGCCACACTGAAGCTTTCTTT.

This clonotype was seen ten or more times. CDR3 protein: CASREGANQPQHF. Written as DNA, the CDR3 is TGTGCCAGCAGGGAGGGGGCCAATCAGCCCCAGCATTTT. V is TRBV7-8 and J is TRBJ1-5; 7 bases are a match to TRBD1. J was trimmed by 3 bases and V by 6 bases; bases with no gene match: 2. Germline V CDR1 and CDR2: SGHVS, FQNEAQ. The CDR3 loop spans 13 amino acids.

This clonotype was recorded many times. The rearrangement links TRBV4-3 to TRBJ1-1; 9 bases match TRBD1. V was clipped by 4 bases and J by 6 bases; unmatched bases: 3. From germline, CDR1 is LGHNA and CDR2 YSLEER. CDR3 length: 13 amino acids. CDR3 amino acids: CASSLDRGAEAFF. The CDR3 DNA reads TGCGCCAGCAGCCTTGACAGGGGGGCTGAAGCTTTCTTT.

CDR3: CASSETGSLDEQFF. The CDR3 nucleotides read TGTGCCAGCAGTGAAACCGGGAGTCTCGATGAGCAGTTCTTC. The chain joins TRBV6-1 to TRBJ2-1; D is possibly TRBD2 (6 bases). The germline V gene encodes CDR1 MNHNS and CDR2 SASEGT. Trimming took 2 bases from V and 8 from J, leaving 13 bases between them. The CDR3 has 14 amino acids.

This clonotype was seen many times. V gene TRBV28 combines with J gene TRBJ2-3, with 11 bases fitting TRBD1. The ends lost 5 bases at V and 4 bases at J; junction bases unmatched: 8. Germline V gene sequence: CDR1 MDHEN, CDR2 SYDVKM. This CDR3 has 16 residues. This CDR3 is CASSQPGTGGADTQYF. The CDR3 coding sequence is TGTGCCAGCAGTCAACCCGGGACAGGGGGGGCAGATACGCAGTATTTT.

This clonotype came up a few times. CDR3 sequence reads: CASSLTGTGNIQYF. The CDR3 bases are TGCGCCAGCAGCCTTACCGGGACAGGGAACATTCAGTACTTC. This chain joins TRBV5-1 and TRBJ2-4, with 9 positions matching TRBD1. Germline CDR1 reads SGHRS; CDR2 reads YFSETQ. Trimming removed 4 bases from V and 7 bases from J; junction bases left unmatched: 6. The CDR3 runs 14 residues. The full variable domain, in which reference TRBV5-1 and TRBJ2-4 provide the parts outside the CDR3, is KAGVTQTPRYLIKTRGQQVTLSCSPISGHRSVSWYQQTPGQGLQFLFEYFSETQRNKGNFPGRFSGRQFSNSRSEMNVSTLELGDSALYLCASSLTGTGNIQYFGAGTRLSVL.

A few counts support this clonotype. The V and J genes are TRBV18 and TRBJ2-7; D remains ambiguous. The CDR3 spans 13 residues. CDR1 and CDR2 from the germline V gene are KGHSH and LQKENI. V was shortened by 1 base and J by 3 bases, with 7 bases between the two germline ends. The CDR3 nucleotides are TGTGCCAGCTCACCACGCGGCTTCTACGAGCAGTACGTC. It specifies CASSPRGFYEQYV.

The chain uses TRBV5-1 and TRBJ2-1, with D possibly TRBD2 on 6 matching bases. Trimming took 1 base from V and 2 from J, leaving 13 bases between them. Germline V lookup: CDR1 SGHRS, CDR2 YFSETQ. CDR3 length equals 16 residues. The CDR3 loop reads CASSLSGRTPYNEQFF. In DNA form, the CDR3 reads TGCGCCAGCAGCTTGTCGGGGAGGACCCCCTACAATGAGCAGTTCTTC.

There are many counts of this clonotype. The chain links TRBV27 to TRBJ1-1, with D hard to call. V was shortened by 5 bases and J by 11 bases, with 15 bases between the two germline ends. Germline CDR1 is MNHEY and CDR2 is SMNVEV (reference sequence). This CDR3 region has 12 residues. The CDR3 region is CASSQVGQRAFF. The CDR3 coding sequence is TGTGCCAGCAGTCAGGTGGGCCAGAGGGCTTTCTTT.